This TCR beta chain was identified in a study of blood T cells in healthy people across ages. The authors ran a second PCR of about 6 to 11 cycles using a sample-barcoded 5' primer and a J-beta primer mix. With 12 random nucleotides, a template-switch adaptor tagged each individual cDNA molecule. Via MiXCR, TCRdb re-called the 5' RACE reads, giving one row per CDR3 protein. The profile shows 1.5 million to 2 million distinct CDR3 sequences, 28% of them singletons. To note about this clonotype: Its antigen remains unknown.

The study, taken as a whole, reports: Donor CMV status was unknown, possibly confounding expanded clonotype changes.

Germline V gene sequence: CDR1 SGHTA, CDR2 FQGTGA. The CDR3 contains 16 residues. V shed 2 bases and J shed 7 bases, with 18 bases lying between them. What was sequenced was blood. This chain links TRBV7-3 with TRBJ2-1, with TRBD2 as a possible D gene (6 bases). This receptor was obtained from a woman in her 30s in good health. CDR3 nucleotides: TGTGCCAGCAGCTTATTATCTGGGGGGTATGGGAATGAGCAGTTCTTC. Translated: CASSLLSGGYGNEQFF. Full variable domain (rest looked up from reference TRBV7-3 and TRBJ2-1): GAGVSQTPSNKVTEKGKYVELRCDPISGHTALYWYRQSLGQGPEFLIYFQGTGAADDSGLPNDRFFAVRPEGSVSTLKIQRTERGDSAVYLCASSLLSGGYGNEQFFGPGTRLTVL.